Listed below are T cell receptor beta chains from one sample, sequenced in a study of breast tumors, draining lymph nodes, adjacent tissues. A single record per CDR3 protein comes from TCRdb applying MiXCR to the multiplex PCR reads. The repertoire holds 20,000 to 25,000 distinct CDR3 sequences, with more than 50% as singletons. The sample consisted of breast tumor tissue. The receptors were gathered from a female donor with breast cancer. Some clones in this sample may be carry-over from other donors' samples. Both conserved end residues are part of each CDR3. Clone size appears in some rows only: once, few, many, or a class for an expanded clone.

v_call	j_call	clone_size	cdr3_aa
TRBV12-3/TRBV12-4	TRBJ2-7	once	CASSFGGTYTGELYF
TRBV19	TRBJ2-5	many	CASSTETQYF
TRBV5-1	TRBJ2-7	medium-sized	CASSLSGTGAYEQYF
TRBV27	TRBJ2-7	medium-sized	CASSPGQLGYEQYF
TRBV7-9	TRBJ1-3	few	CASSSTGYGNTIYF
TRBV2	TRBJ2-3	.	CASSEAGTDTQYF
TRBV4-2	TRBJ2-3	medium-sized	CASSSAGGRGYTDTQYF
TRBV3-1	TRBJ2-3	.	CASSPRLPTDTQYF
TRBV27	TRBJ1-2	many	CASSSLRTGLYGYTF
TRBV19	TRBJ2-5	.	CASSPTGGQETQYF
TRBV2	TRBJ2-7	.	CASSLDGGDNEQYF
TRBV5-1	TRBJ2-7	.	CASSLGFDSSYEQYF
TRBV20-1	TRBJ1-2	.	CSARDTGDYGYTF
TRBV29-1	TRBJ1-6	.	CSVQTGTESSYNSPLHF
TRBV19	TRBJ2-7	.	CASSIGKRMAGTYEQYF
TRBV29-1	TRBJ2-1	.	CSVDIGYNEQFF